Each of the 16 T cell receptor beta chains below was sequenced from the same sample in a study of T cells in Graves' hyperthyroidism and ophthalmopathy. Amplification targeted TCR beta CDR3 regions from RNA transcripts. HTBI primers drove first-round RT-PCR of the TCR CDR3. TCRdb reprocessed the multiplex PCR reads with MiXCR, giving one entry per CDR3 protein. The sample lists under 130,000 distinct CDR3 sequences, roughly 47% occurring once. Sample: blood. These receptors were taken from a man aged 40-49 years with Graves' hyperthyroidism.

In its sample, this clonotype is medium-sized. The chain joins TRBV20-1 to TRBJ1-4, with D possibly being TRBD1 (6 bases). From germline, CDR1 is DFQATT and CDR2 SNEGSKA (reference sequence). Trimming took 2 bases from V and 10 from J, leaving 17 bases between them. The CDR3 spans 14 residues. The CDR3 region has the DNA TGCAGTGCTAGACCGTCAGGGGATTCTGTAAAACTGTTTTTT. Encoded protein: CSARPSGDSVKLFF.

The chain joins TRBV20-1 to TRBJ1-1; TRBD1 aligns across 12 bases. The CDR3 sequence is 15 residues long. The V gene end was trimmed by 3 bases and the J gene end by 5 bases; junction bases not matched to a gene: 7. CDR1 is DFQATT, CDR2 SNEGSKA, per germline (reference sequence). CDR3 nucleotides: TGCAGTGCTAGGCCCGGGACAGGGGGCGTAACTGAAGCTTTCTTT. Protein sequence: CSARPGTGGVTEAFF.

The chain's CDR3 is CASSIRGSYEQYF. In nucleotides, the CDR3 is TGTGCCAGCAGTATACGGGGGTCCTACGAGCAGTACTTC. The chain carries TRBV7-2 and TRBJ2-7; the D gene is possibly TRBD2 (6 bases). The germline gives CDR1 SGHTA, CDR2 FQGNSA. The length of the CDR3 is 13 residues. Deletions cut 6 bases from V and 1 base from J, with 10 bases between. The whole variable domain, remainder taken from reference TRBV7-2 and TRBJ2-7, is GAGVSQSPSNKVTEKGKDVELRCDPISGHTALYWYRQSLGQGLEFLIYFQGNSAPDKSGLPSDRFSAERTGGSVSTLTIQRTQQEDSAVYLCASSIRGSYEQYFGPGTRLTVT.

The chain uses TRBV19 and TRBJ1-2; D unclear. The germline gives CDR1 LNHDA, CDR2 SQIVND (reference sequence). Trimming shortened V by 8 bases and J by 2 bases, and 15 bases separated the two germline ends. CDR3 length: 14 amino acids. Here the CDR3 reads CASSRGGLNYGYTF. The CDR3 DNA sequence: TGTGCCAGTTCCCGGGGAGGCCTCAACTATGGCTACACCTTC.

This clonotype has at least ten counts. This chain joins TRBV14 and TRBJ2-7; TRBD1 aligns across 9 bases. The CDR3 is 15 residues long. From germline, CDR1 is SGHDN and CDR2 FVKESK. V was clipped by 5 bases and J by 3 bases; unmatched bases: 8. The CDR3 sequence is CASSEPGQGIYEQYF. Written as DNA, the CDR3 is TGTGCCAGCAGCGAGCCGGGACAGGGAATCTACGAGCAGTACTTC.

The table lists this clonotype with many counts. The chain recombines TRBV20-1 with TRBJ2-7; D might be TRBD1 (5 bases). This CDR3 is 13 amino acids long. Trimming pared 0 bases from V and 7 bases from J, leaving 13 bases between. Germline CDR1 reads DFQATT; CDR2 reads SNEGSKA (reference sequence). CDR3 sequence reads: CSARDQGLWEQYF. CDR3 in DNA: TGCAGTGCTAGAGATCAGGGCCTCTGGGAGCAGTACTTC.

This clonotype was observed a single time. This rearrangement joins TRBV7-2 to TRBJ2-7; D is undetermined. CDR1 and CDR2 (germline): SGHTA, FQGNSA. V lost 8 bases, J lost 2 bases, and 7 bases lay in between. This CDR3 has 11 residues. The CDR3 DNA is TGTGCCAGCGGCAGGACCTACGAGCAGTACTTC. Its protein is CASGRTYEQYF.

The rearrangement joins TRBV20-1 to TRBJ2-4; maybe TRBD2 (6 bases). V lost 4 bases to trimming and J lost 5 bases, with 24 bases between them. Germline-derived CDR1 and CDR2 are DFQATT and SNEGSKA (reference sequence). The CDR3 totals 17 residues. The CDR3, as DNA: TGCAGTGCTATTAAGATCCCTATGGGGGGTGGCCAAAACATTCAGTACTTC. Amino acids: CSAIKIPMGGGQNIQYF.

This clonotype occurred many times. The chain joins TRBV20-1 to TRBJ2-3; no reliable D call. Germline V gene lookup returns CDR1 DFQATT and CDR2 SNEGSKA (reference sequence). The CDR3 has 13 amino acids. Trimming took off 3 bases at V and 3 bases at J, with 10 bases between the two ends. CDR3 amino acids: CSASDRNTDTQYF. The CDR3 DNA reads TGCAGTGCTAGCGATAGAAATACAGATACGCAGTATTTT.

The V and J genes are TRBV7-9 and TRBJ2-3, with D perhaps TRBD1 or TRBD2 (7 bases each). The V end lost 5 bases, the J end lost 4 bases, and 22 bases lay between the germline ends. The CDR3 contains 17 residues. CDR1 and CDR2 (germline): SEHNR, FQNEAQ (reference sequence). In DNA, the CDR3 is TGTGCCAGCAGCCAAGCCAGGGGGGGAGGGGGGGCAGATACGCAGTATTTT. This gives the protein CASSQARGGGGADTQYF.

This clonotype was observed at least ten times. The chain couples TRBV5-8 to TRBJ2-5; 8 positions agree with TRBD1. Germline CDR1 is SGHTS and CDR2 is YDEGEE. J lost 1 base, V lost 4 bases, and 3 bases had no gene match. This CDR3 is built from 14 residues. CDR3 DNA sequence: TGTGCCAGCAGCCCGGGACAGGCCCAAGAGACCCAGTACTTC. It is translated as CASSPGQAQETQYF.

This chain connects TRBV2 to TRBJ2-7; 7 bases align to TRBD2. Germline assignment: CDR1 SNHLY and CDR2 FYNNEI. The V gene end was trimmed by 4 bases and the J gene end by 6 bases; junction bases not matched to a gene: 12. CDR3 length: 15 amino acids. The DNA of the CDR3 is TGTGCCAGCAGTGCTAGAGGGGAGGGCCTATTCGAGCAGTACTTC. It encodes CASSARGEGLFEQYF.

This rearrangement joins TRBV7-9 to TRBJ1-5; D is ambiguous. Trimming removed 2 bases at V and 0 bases at J, with 5 bases between. The germline gives CDR1 SEHNR, CDR2 FQNEAQ (reference sequence). This CDR3 region has 14 residues. CDR3 sequence (DNA): TGTGCCAGCAGCTTAATGTCTAGCAATCAGCCCCAGCATTTT. Protein product: CASSLMSSNQPQHF.

This clonotype was observed many times. The rearrangement links TRBV11-2 to TRBJ2-3; the D gene is possibly TRBD2 (6 bases). This CDR3 is built from 16 residues. V was clipped by 6 bases and J by 4 bases, with 20 bases between them. The germline gives CDR1 SGHAT, CDR2 FQNNGV. The CDR3 reads CASRTVTSLGPDTQYF. Here the CDR3 DNA reads TGTGCCAGCAGGACCGTTACTAGCCTAGGGCCAGATACGCAGTATTTT. The full variable domain, in which reference TRBV11-2 and TRBJ2-3 provide the parts outside the CDR3, is EAGVAQSPRYKIIEKRQSVAFWCNPISGHATLYWYQQILGQGPKLLIQFQNNGVVDDSQLPKDRFSAERLKGVDSTLKIQPAKLEDSAVYLCASRTVTSLGPDTQYFGPGTRLTVL.

V and J are TRBV11-2 and TRBJ2-5, with D perhaps matching TRBD1 (6 bases). Germline V lookup: CDR1 SGHAT, CDR2 FQNNGV. The CDR3 sequence is 15 residues long. V was trimmed by 2 bases and J by 5 bases, leaving 15 bases between them. The CDR3, as DNA: TGTGCCAGCAGCTTAACAGGGCCCTTTGGGGAGACCCAGTACTTC. This codes for CASSLTGPFGETQYF.

This clonotype has at least ten counts. V usage is TRBV20-1 and J usage is TRBJ1-4; D call uncertain. The CDR3 sequence is 15 residues long. In germline, CDR1 is DFQATT, CDR2 SNEGSKA (reference sequence). Trimming stripped 1 base from V and 0 bases from J, with 9 bases between. Written as DNA, the CDR3 is TGCAGTGCTAGAGGCCACCATGCAACTAATGAAAAACTGTTTTTT. It translates to CSARGHHATNEKLFF.